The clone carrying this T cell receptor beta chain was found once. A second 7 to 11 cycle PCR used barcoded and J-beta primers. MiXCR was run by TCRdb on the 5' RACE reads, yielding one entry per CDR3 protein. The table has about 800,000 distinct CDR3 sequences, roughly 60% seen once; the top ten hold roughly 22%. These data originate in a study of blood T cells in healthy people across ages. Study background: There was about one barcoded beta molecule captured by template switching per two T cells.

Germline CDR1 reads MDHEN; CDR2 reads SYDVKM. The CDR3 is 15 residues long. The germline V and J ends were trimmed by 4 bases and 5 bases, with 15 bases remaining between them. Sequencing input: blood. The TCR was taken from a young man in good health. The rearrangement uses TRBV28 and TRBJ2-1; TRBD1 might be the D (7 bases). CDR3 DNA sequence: TGTGCCAGCAGTTCGGAGGGGGACAGACACAATGAGCAGTTCTTC. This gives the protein CASSSEGDRHNEQFF.